This T cell receptor (beta chain) was recovered during a study of shared clonotypes between healthy human individuals (TCRdb year 2020). For context, the study as a whole: The cohort comprised two women and a few men aged 18 to 49 years. For each donor, three plates each were used for CD4 naive and CD4 memory, two plates were used for CD8 naive, and one plate was used for CD8 memory. The study deeply sequenced blood TCR repertoires of five healthy adults to estimate repertoire size and the extent of clonotype sharing between individuals. Libraries were prepared and TCR repertoires were sequenced by different laboratories using diverse techniques, in order to increase sequencing depth and limit assay-specific biases. Leukapheresis yielded between about 0.94 and 8.9 billion PBMCs per donor.

TCR CDR3 regions were amplified from genomic DNA by multiplex PCR using the deep immunoSEQ assay. Genomic DNA extracted from each cell subset was distributed evenly over all wells of several immunoSEQ 96-well plates, and each plate served as one replicate. Each replicate PCR for sorted subsets received around 200 ng genomic DNA, equal to about 30,000 T cell genomes. Purified libraries were quantified with a Qubit 3.0 fluorometer, sized on a Bioanalyzer 2100, and re-quantified with the KAPA Library Quantification kit. Every immunoSEQ 96-well plate was sequenced on a separate single-read 150-cycle Illumina NextSeq 550 flow cell. In the original analysis: The immunoSEQ output contained only junctional sequences without quality scores, so filtering could not match that applied to full-length reads. To assign V/J genes and CDR3, sequences were annotated using PyIR, a Python wrapper for IgBLAST v1.9, with IMGT germline references. Reads with weak V/J assignments (E-value above 1e-6), missing CDR3, stop codons, out-of-frame junctions, or ambiguous translated residues were removed. A V3J clonotype was defined by an identical inferred V gene, J gene, and CDR3 amino acid sequence. To compute the percentage overlap between repertoires, the number of shared unique clonotypes was divided by the size of the smaller repertoire. Repertoire richness was assessed with RTK rarefaction, the Chao1 estimator, and Recon v2.1 estimates of unobserved clonotypes. OLGA was used to compute generation probabilities for all TCRbeta clonotypes that the gDNA method yielded from four donors. Drawn from immuneACCESS, this table holds only the in-frame rearrangements with V and J called that TCRdb kept. Clones are partly lost; checked studies trace under half to an unresolved V gene and leave the rest unexplained. V and J calls and clone size are given by that table; D and trimming were obtained from the DNA. For this sample there are around 720,000 clones; less than 80% appear just once. The ten largest account for around 2% of the sample.

The junction carries 11 bases between V and J, which are trimmed by 6 bases and 2 bases respectively. There are 15 amino acids in the CDR3, from cysteine to phenylalanine inclusive. CDR3 DNA is the only sequence kept; it has 45 bases, read in frame from the first base. CDR1 and CDR2 are read off the germline V gene as SGHTA and FQGNSA. The donors were healthy, HIV-negative adults who had no recently reported acute infections or vaccinations. All donors were Caucasian adults living in Nashville, Tennessee, USA. CD4+ T cells were enriched through magnetic negative selection, after which naive cells were positively selected on CD45RA and the remaining negative fraction served as the memory subset. Blood was obtained by leukapheresis, after which PBMCs were separated by Ficoll-Histopaque density gradient centrifugation and cryopreserved in liquid nitrogen vapor phase. Analytical flow cytometry was used to check the purity and quantity of every magnetically sorted T cell population. Each sorted fraction had its genomic DNA isolated and then quantified by UV absorbance on a Nanodrop 2000c.

There are a few counts of this clone. The clone's antigen remains unknown. The input lacks base qualities; no much larger clone sits a single base away. Summary of the overall study and its limitations: Larger estimated clonotype richness was generally found for naive subsets than for memory subsets. Because the study included only a small number of donors, the genetic and exposure-history diversity represented was limited. Pairwise subsampling led to the expectation that sequencing depth would affect the degree of clonotype sharing among donors. About 4.5% of naive CD4, around 3.5% of naive CD8, approximately 2% of memory CD4, and about 0.4% of memory CD8 clonotypes were shared across a handful of donors. Sampling was limited to blood, and TCR repertoires in tissue likely differ from TCR repertoires in blood. Incomplete sequencing was indicated by rarefaction of sorted-subset datasets, despite the large sequencing depth. Clonotypes shared by all four sorted-subset donors showed higher generation probabilities than non-shared clonotypes.

The V gene is TRBV7-2 and the J gene is TRBJ2-6, with the D gene call left open. The sample comprised memory CD4+ T cells sorted from blood. The cell subset or site label corresponds to: CD45RA-negative fraction. The origin of this receptor is a woman in her twenties or thirties in good health. The CDR3 here reads CASRNQRAGANVLTF. The DNA is TGTGCCAGCAGGAATCAACGGGCTGGGGCCAACGTCCTGACTTTC. The CDR3 plus the reference TRBV7-2 and TRBJ2-6 genes for the other parts give the full variable domain: GAGVSQSPSNKVTEKGKDVELRCDPISGHTALYWYRQSLGQGLEFLIYFQGNSAPDKSGLPSDRFSAERTGGSVSTLTIQRTQQEDSAVYLCASRNQRAGANVLTFGAGSRLTVL.